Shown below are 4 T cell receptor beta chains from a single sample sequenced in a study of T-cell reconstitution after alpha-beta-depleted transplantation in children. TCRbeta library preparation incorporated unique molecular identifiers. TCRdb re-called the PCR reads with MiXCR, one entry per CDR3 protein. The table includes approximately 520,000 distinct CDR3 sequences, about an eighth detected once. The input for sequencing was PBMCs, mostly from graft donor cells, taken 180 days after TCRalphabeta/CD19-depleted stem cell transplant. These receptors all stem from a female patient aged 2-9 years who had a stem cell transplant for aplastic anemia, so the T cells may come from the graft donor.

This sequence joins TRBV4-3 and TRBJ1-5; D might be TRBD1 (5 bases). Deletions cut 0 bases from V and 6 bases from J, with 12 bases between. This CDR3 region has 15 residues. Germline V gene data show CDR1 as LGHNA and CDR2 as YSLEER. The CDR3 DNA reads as TGCGCCAGCAGCCAAGATTGGCAGGGTCGTCAGCCCCAGCATTTT. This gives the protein CASSQDWQGRQPQHF.

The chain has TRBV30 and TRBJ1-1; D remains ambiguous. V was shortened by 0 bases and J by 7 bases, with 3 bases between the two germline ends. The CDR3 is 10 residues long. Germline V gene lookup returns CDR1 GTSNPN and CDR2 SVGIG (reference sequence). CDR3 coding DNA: TGTGCCTGGAGTGTACATGAAGCTTTCTTT. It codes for CAWSVHEAFF.

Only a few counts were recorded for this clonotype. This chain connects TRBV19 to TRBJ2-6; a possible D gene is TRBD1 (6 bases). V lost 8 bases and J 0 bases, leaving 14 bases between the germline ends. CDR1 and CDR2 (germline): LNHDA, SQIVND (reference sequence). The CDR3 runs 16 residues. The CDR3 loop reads CASRQGWSSGANVLTF. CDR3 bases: TGTGCCAGTCGGCAGGGGTGGTCCTCTGGGGCCAACGTCCTGACTTTC.

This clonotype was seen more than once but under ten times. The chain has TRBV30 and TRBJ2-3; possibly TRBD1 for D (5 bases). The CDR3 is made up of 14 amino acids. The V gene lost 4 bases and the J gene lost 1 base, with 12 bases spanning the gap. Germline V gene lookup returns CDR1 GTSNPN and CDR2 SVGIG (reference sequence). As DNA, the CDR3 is TGTGCCTGGAAGGTCAGGGTGCGCACAGATACGCAGTATTTT. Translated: CAWKVRVRTDTQYF.